Described below is a single T cell receptor beta chain sequence and its context. The antigen remains unidentified. The data originate from a study of PD-L1 blockade in urothelial cancer. In the study overall: Bladder-origin urothelial cancer in males described about 90% of the 29 patients. Investigators checked blood 3 weeks (second dose) and 6 weeks after treatment start. Median T cell yield per blood sample was more than 120,000 cells. Study results and limitations: Tumor-associated clones in blood expanded more at 3 weeks in durable-benefit patients.

The length of the CDR3 is 14 residues. Trimming stripped 4 bases from V and 7 bases from J, with 13 bases between. CDR1 and CDR2 (germline): MNHNY, SVGAGI (reference sequence). The table came from immunoSEQ multiplex PCR; TCRdb's copy has only in-frame clones and leaves some out. This table has about 130,000 clones, about 82% appearing once. Regarding time point: peripheral blood 6 weeks after treatment start. Sequences were derived from PBMCs, sampled around atezolizumab (anti-PD-L1) treatment. The V call is TRBV6-6, the J call TRBJ1-4; possibly TRBD1 for D (5 bases). The clonotype originates from a man between 45 and 60 years old with urothelial cancer. The CDR3 is CASSLWGGGEKLFF. Written as DNA, the CDR3 is TGTGCCAGCAGTTTGTGGGGGGGAGGTGAAAAACTGTTTTTT.